This T cell receptor (beta chain) was observed in a study of blood T cell repertoires in COVID-19. On the study more broadly: Samples representing acute and convalescent COVID-19 were sourced from the United States, Italy and Spain. Sample material is recorded as cDNA or gDNA derived from T cells, B-cell-depleted T cells, or PBMCs.

Per the original data handling: Nucleated cell number was recorded as an estimate derived from reference gene primer amplification. Profiled with immunoSEQ multiplex PCR; TCRdb holds only in-frame clones, not every one. V, J and clone size are those of that table, while D and trimming were read from the DNA. The sample records 85,000 to 120,000 clones, approximately 86% being singletons. The CDR3 covers 14 residues. Trimming took off 1 base at V and 12 bases at J, with 19 bases between the two ends. Germline V gene data show CDR1 as SGHDN and CDR2 as FVKESK. The table lists this clone with a count of one.

The material sequenced was peripheral blood. This clonotype was obtained from a man aged 50 to 60 with active or convalescent COVID-19. This chain links TRBV14 with TRBJ2-7; a possible D gene is TRBD2 (5 bases). CDR3: CASSQAGLWRPMYF. The CDR3 DNA is TGTGCCAGCAGCCAAGCGGGCTTGTGGAGGCCAATGTACTTC.